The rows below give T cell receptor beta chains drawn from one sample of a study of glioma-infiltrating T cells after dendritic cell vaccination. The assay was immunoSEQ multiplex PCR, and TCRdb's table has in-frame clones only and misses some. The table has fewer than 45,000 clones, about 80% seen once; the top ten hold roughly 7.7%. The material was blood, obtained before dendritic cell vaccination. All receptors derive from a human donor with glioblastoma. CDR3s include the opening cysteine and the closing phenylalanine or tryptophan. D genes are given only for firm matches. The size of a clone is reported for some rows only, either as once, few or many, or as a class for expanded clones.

CDR3: CASSLGGEAFF; DNA: TGTGCCAGCAGCCTGGGGGGGGAAGCTTTCTTT; J: TRBJ1-1; V: TRBV7-9; size: -; D: -
CDR3: CASSPRLGSGYTF; DNA: TGTGCCAGCAGCCCAAGATTAGGGAGTGGCTACACCTTC; J: TRBJ1-2; V: TRBV5-6; size: -; D: -
CDR3: CASSPRIAGRPYNEQFF; DNA: TGTGCCAGCAGCCCTCGAATAGCCGGTCGCCCCTACAATGAGCAGTTCTTC; J: TRBJ2-1; V: TRBV9; size: -; D: -
CDR3: CASSLVRSPGGGGFSEQYF; DNA: TGTGCCAGCAGCTTAGTGCGCTCCCCTGGTGGAGGGGGCTTTTCCGAGCAGTACTTC; J: TRBJ2-7; V: TRBV11-1; size: -; D: -
CDR3: CASSLGTGVETQYF; DNA: TGTGCCAGCAGCTTAGGGACAGGGGTGGAGACCCAGTACTTC; J: TRBJ2-5; V: TRBV7-2; size: -; D: TRBD1
CDR3: CASSLREASSYEQYF; DNA: TGTGCCAGCAGCTTGAGGGAGGCCTCCTCCTACGAGCAGTACTTC; J: TRBJ2-7; V: TRBV5-4; size: -; D: -
CDR3: CASRAGGPILSYEQYF; DNA: TGTGCCAGCAGAGCAGGGGGCCCCATCCTGTCCTACGAGCAGTACTTC; J: TRBJ2-7; V: TRBV28; size: -; D: TRBD1
CDR3: CASSLPLSAEAFF; DNA: TGTGCCAGCAGCTTACCCCTCAGTGCTGAAGCTTTCTTT; J: TRBJ1-1; V: TRBV7-9; size: -; D: -
CDR3: CASSHQLAGGVTDTQYF; DNA: TGCGCCAGCAGCCATCAACTAGCGGGGGGAGTCACAGATACGCAGTATTTT; J: TRBJ2-3; V: TRBV4-3; size: -; D: TRBD2
CDR3: CASNPTGGALEKLFF; DNA: TGTGCCAGCAATCCTACGGGGGGGGCCTTGGAAAAACTGTTTTTT; J: TRBJ1-4; V: TRBV7-9; size: -; D: -
CDR3: CASSWDRANYGYTF; DNA: TGTGCCAGCAGCTGGGACAGGGCTAACTATGGCTACACCTTC; J: TRBJ1-2; V: TRBV28; size: -; D: TRBD1
CDR3: CASSYETEAFF; DNA: TGTGCCAGCAGTTACGAGACTGAAGCTTTCTTT; J: TRBJ1-1; V: TRBV6-5; size: -; D: -
CDR3: CATSTGQGARTEAFF; DNA: TGTGCCACCAGCACGGGACAGGGGGCGAGGACTGAAGCTTTCTTT; J: TRBJ1-1; V: TRBV15; size: -; D: TRBD1
CDR3: CASSLGLAGRGTDTQYF; DNA: TGTGCCAGCAGCTTGGGACTAGCGGGGCGGGGGACAGATACGCAGTATTTT; J: TRBJ2-3; V: TRBV5-6; size: -; D: TRBD2
CDR3: CATSRVSLAGFFNSPLHF; DNA: TGTGCCACCAGCAGAGTATCACTGGCGGGGTTCTTTAATTCCCCCCTCCACTTT; J: TRBJ1-6; V: TRBV15; size: -; D: -
CDR3: CASSSLSPGHYYEQYF; DNA: TGTGCCAGCAGTTCCCTATCACCGGGACACTACTACGAGCAGTACTTC; J: TRBJ2-7; V: TRBV28; size: -; D: -
CDR3: CASSLDRNRDPQHF; DNA: TGTGCCAGCAGCCTGGACAGGAACCGAGACCCCCAGCATTTT; J: TRBJ1-5; V: TRBV6-1; size: -; D: TRBD1
CDR3: CASSPNRGGEKLFF; DNA: TGTGCCAGCAGCCCAAACAGGGGGGGTGAAAAACTGTTTTTT; J: TRBJ1-4; V: TRBV7-2; size: -; D: TRBD1
CDR3: CASSLVAQAYQETQYF; DNA: TGTGCCAGCAGCTTAGTTGCACAGGCCTACCAAGAGACCCAGTACTTC; J: TRBJ2-5; V: TRBV11-1; size: -; D: -
CDR3: CASMEGGELFF; DNA: TGTGCCAGCATGGAGGGCGGGGAGCTGTTTTTT; J: TRBJ2-2; V: TRBV6-6; size: -; D: -
CDR3: CASSRRQQPSIGYTF; DNA: TGTGCCAGCAGCCGCAGACAGCAACCCTCCATCGGCTACACCTTC; J: TRBJ1-2; V: TRBV14; size: -; D: -
CDR3: CAISEDREVHEQYF; DNA: TGTGCCATCAGTGAGGACAGGGAGGTCCACGAGCAGTACTTC; J: TRBJ2-7; V: TRBV10-3; size: -; D: -
CDR3: CAISQQTGGRETQYF; DNA: TGTGCCATCAGTCAACAGACAGGGGGTAGAGAGACCCAGTACTTC; J: TRBJ2-5; V: TRBV10-3; size: medium-sized; D: TRBD1